A single sample gave rise to the 25 T cell receptor beta chains below, sequenced in a study of blood T cells in healthy people across ages. Combining a sample-barcoded 5' primer with a J-beta primer mix, a second PCR ran for roughly 7 to 12 cycles. Each CDR3 protein is one row after TCRdb ran MiXCR on the 5' RACE reads. The profile covers hundreds of thousands of distinct CDR3 sequences, with nearly 60% appearing a single time and approximately 23% taken by the ten largest. Sequenced material: blood. The origin of the receptors is a man aged 25 to 45 in good health.

The chain couples TRBV4-3 to TRBJ2-7; a possible D gene is TRBD2 (6 bases). The germline V and J ends were trimmed by 0 bases and 2 bases, with 14 bases remaining between them. Germline V gene data show CDR1 as LGHNA and CDR2 as YSLEER. The CDR3 contains 16 residues. The CDR3 sequence is CASSQDRGTSTYEQYF. Here the CDR3 DNA reads TGCGCCAGCAGCCAAGATCGGGGGACCTCCACCTACGAGCAGTACTTC.

This chain links TRBV20-1 with TRBJ1-2; D is undetermined. The CDR3 runs to 11 residues. CDR1 and CDR2 (germline): DFQATT, SNEGSKA (reference sequence). Trimming cost V 5 bases and J 2 bases, with 6 bases left between them. CDR3 residues: CSAVVNYGYTF. The CDR3 DNA reads as TGCAGTGCTGTCGTCAACTATGGCTACACCTTC.

This clonotype was observed a handful of times. A clone one base away is much larger, so this may be a read error. This chain joins TRBV20-1 and TRBJ2-6; D not certain. Trimming shortened V by 5 bases and J by 6 bases, and 11 bases separated the two germline ends. The CDR3 loop spans 13 amino acids. Germline V gene sequence: CDR1 DFQATT, CDR2 SNEGSKA (reference sequence). The CDR3 spells CSAPRDAANVLTF. CDR3 nucleotide sequence: TGCAGTGCTCCCCGAGACGCGGCCAACGTCCTGACTTTC.

The V gene is TRBV6-2 or TRBV6-3, the J gene TRBJ2-1; D gene ambiguous. CDR1 and CDR2 (germline): MNHEY, SVGEGT. This CDR3 contains 16 residues. Trimming removed 2 bases from V and 4 bases from J, with 15 bases in between. Here the CDR3 reads CASSYDPLGVYNEQFF. The DNA of the CDR3 is TGTGCCAGCAGTTACGATCCACTTGGCGTATACAATGAGCAGTTCTTC.

The chain couples TRBV27 to TRBJ2-6; TRBD1 matches 7 bases. Germline CDR1 and CDR2: MNHEY and SMNVEV (reference sequence). V lost 5 bases and J lost 4; bases outside the gene matches: 11. This CDR3 spans 17 amino acids. CDR3: CASSRGIRDRGANVLTF. In DNA, the CDR3 is TGTGCCAGCAGTAGAGGGATTAGGGACAGAGGGGCCAACGTCCTGACTTTC.

The rearrangement links TRBV9 to TRBJ1-4; perhaps TRBD1 as D (6 bases). V lost 3 bases to trimming and J lost 4 bases, with 19 bases between them. The CDR3 is 17 amino acids. In germline, CDR1 is SGDLS, CDR2 YYNGEE. CDR3 in DNA: TGTGCCAGCAGCGCCACGAACGGACAGCTCGGTAATGAAAAACTGTTTTTT. It codes for CASSATNGQLGNEKLFF.

This clonotype was seen more than once but under ten times. This chain joins TRBV20-1 and TRBJ2-3, with D unresolved. V lost 0 bases, J lost 1 base, and 11 bases lay in between. CDR1 and CDR2 (germline): DFQATT, SNEGSKA (reference sequence). This CDR3 contains 15 residues. In nucleotides, the CDR3 is TGCAGTGCTAGAGATCCCTCGGGCGGCACAGATACGCAGTATTTT. It encodes CSARDPSGGTDTQYF.

The chain links TRBV6-6 to TRBJ2-1; 10 bases align to TRBD2. J lost 5 bases, V lost 6 bases, and 10 bases had no gene match. Germline loops: CDR1 MNHNY, CDR2 SVGAGI (reference sequence). The CDR3 is 16 amino acids. In DNA form, the CDR3 reads TGTGCCAGCAGACCCCCTAGCGGGAGAGGTCACAATGAGCAGTTCTTC. Its translation: CASRPPSGRGHNEQFF.

A few counts support this clonotype. The chain carries TRBV7-2 and TRBJ1-1; 7 positions match TRBD1. This CDR3 spans 14 amino acids. Trimming removed 1 base from V and 4 bases from J; junction bases left unmatched: 3. Germline V lookup: CDR1 SGHTA, CDR2 FQGNSA. CDR3 in amino acids: CASSLGAGGTEAFF. DNA for the CDR3: TGTGCCAGCAGCTTAGGGGCAGGGGGCACTGAAGCTTTCTTT.

The chain has TRBV7-9 and TRBJ2-7; weak D call: TRBD1 (6 bases). Trimming cost V 5 bases and J 6 bases, with 11 bases left between them. The CDR3 consists of 12 residues. Per the germline V gene, CDR1 is SEHNR and CDR2 is FQNEAQ (reference sequence). The CDR3 region has the DNA TGTGCCAGCAGCATTACAGGGTCCGAGCAGTACTTC. As protein: CASSITGSEQYF.

This chain uses TRBV29-1 with TRBJ2-1; TRBD2 matches 8 bases. CDR1 and CDR2 (germline): SQVTM, ANQGSEA. After removal of 3 bases from V and 2 bases from J, the junction contained 3 bases not matched to a gene. The CDR3 length is 14 residues. The CDR3 coding sequence is TGCAGCGTTGACTTAGCGGGGACCTACAATGAGCAGTTCTTC. Translating it yields CSVDLAGTYNEQFF.

The sample holds one count of this clonotype. This chain connects TRBV20-1 to TRBJ2-3; the match to TRBD2 covers 10 bases. Germline V lookup: CDR1 DFQATT, CDR2 SNEGSKA (reference sequence). V lost 3 bases to trimming and J lost 3 bases; unmatched junction nucleotides: 3. This CDR3 comprises 14 residues. CDR3 DNA: TGCAGTGCTAGGCCTAGCGGGAGAACAGATACGCAGTATTTT. Its translation: CSARPSGRTDTQYF.

This clonotype was seen a few times. The chain combines TRBV29-1 with TRBJ2-5, with D perhaps being TRBD1 or TRBD2 (6 bases each). CDR1 SQVTM and CDR2 ANQGSEA come from the germline V gene. Between the trimmed V and J ends, which lost 5 bases and 5 bases, there was a span of 21 bases. The CDR3 runs to 15 residues. The CDR3 nucleotides are TGCAGCGTTTGGTGGGGGGCGCCGGGACGGGAGACCCAGTACTTC. Translation gives CSVWWGAPGRETQYF.

The chain links TRBV13 to TRBJ2-3; D is uncertain. Germline V gene sequence: CDR1 PRHDT, CDR2 FYEKMQ (reference sequence). Trimming took 4 bases from V and 5 from J, leaving 16 bases between them. The CDR3 is made up of 15 amino acids. DNA of the CDR3: TGTGCCAGCAGCTCAAGGACCCTAGGCCGAGATACGCAGTATTTT. It translates to CASSSRTLGRDTQYF.

V and J are TRBV24-1 and TRBJ2-3; 14 nucleotides match TRBD2. J lost 4 bases, V lost 10 bases, and 9 bases had no gene match. The CDR3 sequence is 16 residues long. Germline CDR1 is KGHDR and CDR2 is SFDVKD. The CDR3 DNA sequence: TGTGCCACGGCCGGGACTAGCGGGGGCGGCTCAGATACGCAGTATTTT. Protein: CATAGTSGGGSDTQYF.

V usage is TRBV3-1 and J usage is TRBJ2-3, with D possibly TRBD1 on 5 matching bases. Germline values: CDR1 LGHDT, CDR2 YNNKEL (reference sequence). The germline V and J ends were trimmed by 4 bases and 7 bases, with 15 bases remaining between them. This CDR3 region has 14 residues. For the CDR3, the DNA is TGTGCCAGCAGCCTGGCCCAAAAGGGGAATACGCAGTATTTT. Residues: CASSLAQKGNTQYF.

This clonotype was seen repeatedly, ten times or more. The chain links TRBV6-2 or TRBV6-3 to TRBJ2-7; D gene uncertain. Per germline, CDR1 MNHEY and CDR2 SVGEGT. With 10 bases removed from V and 0 bases from J, the gap between germline ends came to 16 bases. The CDR3 extends over 14 amino acids. The CDR3 DNA reads TGTGCCACCCGTGATGGGGTTCTCTCCTACGAGCAGTACTTC. Residues: CATRDGVLSYEQYF.

This clonotype was recorded a few times. The chain has TRBV7-2 and TRBJ2-7; 13 bases match TRBD2. The CDR3 loop spans 15 amino acids. Trimming at V came to 5 bases and at J to 5 bases, leaving 6 bases not matched to a gene. CDR1 is SGHTA, CDR2 FQGNSA, per germline. In DNA form, the CDR3 reads TGTGCCAGCAGCACCCGGACTAGCGGGAGCCACGAGCAGTACTTC. Translation: CASSTRTSGSHEQYF.

This clonotype was seen many times. This chain joins TRBV7-2 and TRBJ2-5; 9 nucleotides match TRBD1. The CDR3 has 15 residues. Germline trimming cut 6 bases from V and 6 bases from J; bases unmatched to any gene: 11. Germline assignment: CDR1 SGHTA and CDR2 FQGNSA. CDR3 DNA sequence: TGTGCCAGCAGGGCTACAGGGGGCGAGAGGAAGACCCAGTACTTC. Translated, it gives CASRATGGERKTQYF.

This clonotype was observed many times. This chain joins TRBV4-2 and TRBJ2-7; 11 positions match TRBD2. Germline trimming cut 4 bases from V and 5 bases from J; bases unmatched to any gene: 4. Per germline, CDR1 LGHNA and CDR2 YNFKEQ. The CDR3 is 14 residues long. CDR3 DNA sequence: TGTGCCAGCAGCCTAGCGGGAGGGCGTGACGAGCAGTACTTC. Its protein is CASSLAGGRDEQYF.

This clonotype has more than one count but fewer than ten. The chain links TRBV4-3 to TRBJ1-4, with a tentative D call TRBD1 (5 bases). V gave up 1 base and J gave up 4 bases, with 10 bases separating them. Germline CDR1 reads LGHNA; CDR2 reads YSLEER. There are 15 residues in the CDR3. The CDR3 bases are TGCGCCAGCAGCCAAGCGGGGACGGATAATGAAAAACTGTTTTTT. Amino acid sequence: CASSQAGTDNEKLFF.

The chain uses TRBV6-2 or TRBV6-3 and TRBJ1-6; D not certain. Germline V gene sequence: CDR1 MNHEY, CDR2 SVGEGT. Trimming left V 5 bases short and J 3 bases short, with 8 bases between. The CDR3 runs 14 residues. The chain's CDR3 is CASSAENYNSPLHF. The DNA of the CDR3 is TGTGCCAGCAGTGCGGAGAACTATAATTCACCCCTCCACTTT.

The chain links TRBV7-3 to TRBJ2-1, with a weak D call TRBD2 (6 bases). The CDR3 is made up of 13 amino acids. The germline V and J ends were trimmed by 1 base and 8 bases, with 9 bases remaining between them. In germline, CDR1 is SGHTA, CDR2 FQGTGA. CDR3 region: CASSLRGEDEQFF. The CDR3 DNA sequence: TGTGCCAGCAGCTTAAGGGGGGAGGATGAGCAGTTCTTC.

Only a few counts were recorded for this clonotype. V usage is TRBV6-5 and J usage is TRBJ2-7; TRBD1 is a possible D gene (5 bases). The CDR3 sequence is 16 residues long. V shed 6 bases and J shed 7 bases, with 25 bases lying between them. Germline loops: CDR1 MNHEY, CDR2 SVGAGI. CDR3 DNA: TGTGCCAGCAGCCCCCAGGACCCCCGGACACTCGGGGAGCAGTACTTC. It codes for CASSPQDPRTLGEQYF.

This chain links TRBV7-2 with TRBJ2-3; no firm D call. The CDR3 extends over 14 amino acids. Germline-derived CDR1 and CDR2 are SGHTA and FQGNSA. Trimming left V 6 bases short and J 2 bases short, with 12 bases between. This chain's CDR3 is CASRWSVNTDTQYF. The CDR3 nucleotides are TGTGCCAGCAGGTGGTCGGTGAACACAGATACGCAGTATTTT.